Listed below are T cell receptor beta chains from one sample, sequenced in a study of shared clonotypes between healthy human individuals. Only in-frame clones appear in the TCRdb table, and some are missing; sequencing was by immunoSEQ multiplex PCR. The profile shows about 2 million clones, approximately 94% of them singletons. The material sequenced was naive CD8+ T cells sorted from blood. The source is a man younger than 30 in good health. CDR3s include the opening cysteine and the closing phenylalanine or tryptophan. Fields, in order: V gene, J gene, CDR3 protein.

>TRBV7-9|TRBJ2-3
CASSLTTGTGADTQYF
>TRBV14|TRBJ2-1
CASSQDLKTSYYNEQFF
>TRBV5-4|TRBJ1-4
CASTGPGANEKLFF
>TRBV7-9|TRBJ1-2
CASSLVTGASSINYGYTF
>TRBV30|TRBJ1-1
CAWSEGKQAFF
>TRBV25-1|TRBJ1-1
CASSVGGEEAFF
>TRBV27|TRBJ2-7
CASSQDRSLYEQYF
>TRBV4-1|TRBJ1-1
CASSQLEGVTEAFF
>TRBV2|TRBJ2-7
CASSELIASGAYEQYF
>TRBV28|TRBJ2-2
CASSFPTGFTGELFF
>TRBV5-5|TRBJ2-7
CASSPSEGGEFYEQYF
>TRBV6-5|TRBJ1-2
CASSYSETNYGYTF
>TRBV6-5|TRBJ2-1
CASSYDASGVYNEQFF
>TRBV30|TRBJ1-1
CAWSVRGGWDTEAFF
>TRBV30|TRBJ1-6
CAWSQDLGGNSPLHF
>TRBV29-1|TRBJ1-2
CSVALDGYTF
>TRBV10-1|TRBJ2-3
CASSETAGGEADTQYF
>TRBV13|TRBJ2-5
CASSSDTSGKETQYF
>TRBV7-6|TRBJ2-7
CASSLLGDPGEQYF
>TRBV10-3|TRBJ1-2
CAISEPSGGGYGYTF
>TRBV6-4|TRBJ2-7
CASSDEVAGVYEQYF
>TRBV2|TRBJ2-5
CASSSPVAGDQETQYF
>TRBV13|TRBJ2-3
CASSLSQTGKPDTQYF
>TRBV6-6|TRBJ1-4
CASSYFRQGNEKLFF
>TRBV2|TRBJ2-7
CASSSQGGNEQYF